This T cell receptor (beta chain) was observed in a study of blood T cell repertoires in COVID-19 (dated by TCRdb to 2019 to 2021). Looking at the study overall: Collaborator samples came from the United States, Italy and Spain and covered acute and convalescent phases of COVID-19. The material from the prospective study consisted of cDNA or gDNA derived from T cells, B-cell-depleted T cells, or PBMCs. Deeply sampled blood TCRbeta repertoires from subjects exposed to, actively infected with, or recovered from COVID-19 were included in the dataset. A freely available public database, intended as a resource for researchers studying the immune response to SARS-CoV-2, is where the repertoires were released. Samples came from the ongoing ImmuneRACE study (first 160 participants) plus 1,254 subjects from 6 global collaborators. Sample metadata almost always included a de-identified subject ID, COVID-19 status, age in years and sex. HLA class I and class II types, where available, came from metadata supplied by the sample provider rather than from assay-based typing. Study-level results and caveats: Clinical and demographic metadata were provided uncurated, with the amount varying by source and participant.

The immunoSEQ Assay, a bias-controlled multiplex PCR, was used to amplify TCRbeta CDR3 regions from genomic DNA. For the original study's pipeline: The number of nucleated cells in each sample was estimated from the amplification of reference gene primers within the assay. To quantify the absolute abundance of each unique TCRbeta CDR3 rearrangement, sequence reads were collapsed and filtered. For each sample, productive Simpson clonality was calculated as the square root of Simpson's diversity index across productive rearrangements. The source is immuneACCESS, and TCRdb retained only in-frame sequences with V and J called. Part of the clones is not carried over; for the studies checked, unresolved V genes explain less than half of this, and the remainder is unexplained. That table supplies the V and J calls and clone size; D and trimming were determined from the DNA. The sample table shows approximately 210,000 clones, and under 90% are seen once. The top ten clonotypes cover around 21% of the sample.

Whole blood was collected in K2EDTA tubes by collaborating institutions according to the institutions' own protocols. For TCRbeta analysis, collaborator samples were shipped as frozen whole blood, as isolated PBMCs, or as DNA extracted from either sample type. Details on this clone: No cognate antigen has been identified for it. Nothing much larger sits one base from this clone, and base qualities are not available.

This TCR was sampled from a human donor in a cohort sampled during active COVID-19. What was sequenced was peripheral blood.

The sequence in DNA is TGTGCCAGCAGTTTACTCTTCCTATTTTTTTCCGGGACAGGGAAAAGTGACTCTGGAAACACCATATATTTT. Translated, this is CASSLLFLFFSGTGKSDSGNTIYF. The chain was built from TRBV28 and TRBJ1-3; 9 nucleotides in the junction match TRBD1. The CDR3 goes from the cysteine to the phenylalanine over 24 residues. Solely the CDR3 DNA is kept, with 72 bases framed from the first base. Trimming accounts for 2 bases at V and 0 bases at J, while the number of junction bases matched to no gene is 26. Via the germline V gene, CDR1 is MDHEN and CDR2 SYDVKM.